This T cell receptor beta chain was observed in a study of cytomegalovirus exposure and HLA in healthy donors. The wider study: Within the Caucasian-associated ancestry cluster were roughly 81% of the 350 to 400 genotyped donors. General observations from the study: Excluded: some indistinguishable V segments such as TRBV6-2 and TRBV6-3. There was a cluster of highly shared sequence variants that was likely a sequencing artifact. Presence/absence analyses assumed roughly uniform sequencing depth across donors.

This clone showed up just once. Its specificity is not known. PCR primers comprised 60 Vbeta and 13 Jbeta primers. The protocol was immunoSEQ multiplex PCR, while the TCRdb copy is restricted to in-frame clones and leaves out a portion. The sample records 50,000 to 70,000 clones, around 79% being singletons. Germline V gene data show CDR1 as SGHTA and CDR2 as FQGNSA. The CDR3 runs to 13 residues. V was trimmed by 2 bases and J by 4 bases, leaving 7 bases between them. The sample comprised PBMCs. This sequence was found in a female donor in good health and CMV-seronegative. This chain links TRBV7-2 with TRBJ2-3; D is unclear. The DNA of the CDR3 is TGTGCCAGCAGCTTAAATCATCCAGATACGCAGTATTTT. It is translated as CASSLNHPDTQYF.